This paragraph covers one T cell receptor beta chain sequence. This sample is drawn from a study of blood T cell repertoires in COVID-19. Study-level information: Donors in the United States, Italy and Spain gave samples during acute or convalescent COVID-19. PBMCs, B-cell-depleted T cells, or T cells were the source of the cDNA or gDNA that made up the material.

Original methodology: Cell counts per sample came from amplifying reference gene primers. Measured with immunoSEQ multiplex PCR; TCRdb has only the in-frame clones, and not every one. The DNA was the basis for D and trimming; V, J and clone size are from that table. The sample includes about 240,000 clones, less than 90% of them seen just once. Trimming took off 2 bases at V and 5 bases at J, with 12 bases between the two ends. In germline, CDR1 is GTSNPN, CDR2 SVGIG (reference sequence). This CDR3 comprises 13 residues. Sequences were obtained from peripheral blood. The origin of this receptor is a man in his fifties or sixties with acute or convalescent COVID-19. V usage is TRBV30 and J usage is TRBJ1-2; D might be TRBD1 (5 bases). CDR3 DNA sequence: TGTGCCTGGAGTCCAGGGCAGCAGTATGGCTACACCTTC. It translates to CAWSPGQQYGYTF. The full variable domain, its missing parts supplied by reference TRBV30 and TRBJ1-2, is SQTIHQWPATLVQPVGSPLSLECTVEGTSNPNLYWYRQAAGRGLQLLFYSVGIGQISSEVPQNLSASRPQDRQFILSSKKLLLSDSGFYLCAWSPGQQYGYTFGSGTRLTVV.